The 20 T cell receptor beta chains listed next were all sequenced from one sample in a study of shared clonotypes between healthy human individuals. TCRdb's table, derived via immunoSEQ multiplex PCR, lists solely in-frame clones and lacks some. The top ten clones hold approximately 1.5% of a sample with approximately 980,000 clones, about three quarters of them seen once. The sequencing input was memory CD4+ T cells sorted from blood. Regarding subset: CD45RA-negative fraction. These receptors all come from a man in his late teens or twenties in good health.

The chain uses TRBV6-1 and TRBJ2-2; D may match TRBD1 or TRBD2 (6 bases each). The CDR3 covers 15 residues. Germline V gene lookup returns CDR1 MNHNS and CDR2 SASEGT. Trimming cost V 10 bases and J 5 bases, with 20 bases left between them. The CDR3, as DNA: TGTGCCACTACCCGGGGGCAGGTGGGGACCGGGGAGCTGTTTTTT. This translates into CATTRGQVGTGELFF.

The chain is built from TRBV5-1 and TRBJ2-7; 7 bases line up with TRBD2. The V gene end was trimmed by 7 bases and the J gene end by 1 base; junction bases not matched to a gene: 8. The CDR3 contains 14 residues. CDR1 SGHRS and CDR2 YFSETQ come from the germline V gene. In DNA, the CDR3 is TGCGCCAGCCGCTCTTCTAGCGGATCCTACGAGCAGTACTTC. It yields the protein CASRSSSGSYEQYF. The variable domain in full, with the rest retrieved from reference TRBV5-1 and TRBJ2-7, is KAGVTQTPRYLIKTRGQQVTLSCSPISGHRSVSWYQQTPGQGLQFLFEYFSETQRNKGNFPGRFSGRQFSNSRSEMNVSTLELGDSALYLCASRSSSGSYEQYFGPGTRLTVT.

This rearrangement joins TRBV28 to TRBJ2-3; 8 positions agree with TRBD2. Per germline, CDR1 MDHEN and CDR2 SYDVKM. Germline trimming cut 4 bases from V and 3 bases from J; bases unmatched to any gene: 6. The CDR3 runs to 15 residues. The CDR3 sequence: CASSWAGGRTDTQYF. DNA of the CDR3: TGTGCCAGCAGTTGGGCGGGGGGAAGAACAGATACGCAGTATTTT.

This chain joins TRBV29-1 and TRBJ2-1; a weak D match, TRBD1 (5 bases). Trimming removed 3 bases at V and 3 bases at J, with 9 bases between. The CDR3 extends over 13 amino acids. Germline CDR1 SQVTM, CDR2 ANQGSEA. The CDR3 sequence is CSVDRVIYNEQFF. DNA of the CDR3: TGCAGCGTTGACAGGGTAATCTACAATGAGCAGTTCTTC.

The chain joins TRBV6-5 to TRBJ2-6; 8 bases are shared with TRBD1. V shed 6 bases and J 3 bases; nucleotides not matched to a gene: 4. Germline V gene lookup returns CDR1 MNHEY and CDR2 SVGAGI. The CDR3 runs to 15 residues. This chain's CDR3 is CASRPRGLGANVLTF. CDR3 in DNA: TGTGCCAGCAGACCCAGGGGGCTTGGGGCCAACGTCCTGACTTTC.

The V and J genes are TRBV11-2 and TRBJ1-4; D remains ambiguous. The CDR3 is 15 residues long. V lost 2 bases, J lost 8 bases, and 15 bases lay in between. CDR1 is SGHAT, CDR2 FQNNGV, per germline. As DNA, the CDR3 is TGTGCCAGCAGCTTATCTAGGACCGGAGGGGAAAAACTGTTTTTT. It is translated as CASSLSRTGGEKLFF.

The rearrangement joins TRBV6-5 to TRBJ1-1, with TRBD1 identical over 7 bases. Trimming at V came to 8 bases and at J to 4 bases, leaving 7 bases not matched to a gene. This CDR3 spans 13 amino acids. Looked up from germline, CDR1 is MNHEY and CDR2 is SVGAGI. CDR3 sequence reads: CASARQGFTEAFF. CDR3 bases: TGTGCCAGCGCGAGACAGGGTTTCACTGAAGCTTTCTTT.

The chain recombines TRBV7-2 with TRBJ2-7; D remains ambiguous. Trimming stripped 0 bases from V and 6 bases from J, with 12 bases between. Germline V lookup: CDR1 SGHTA, CDR2 FQGNSA. The CDR3 is 14 amino acids. CDR3 DNA sequence: TGTGCCAGCAGCTTAGCCCAAGACTCGGGCGAGCAGTACTTC. This codes for CASSLAQDSGEQYF.

This clone appeared a single time. The rearrangement uses TRBV5-1 and TRBJ2-7, with a weak D call TRBD1 (6 bases). Per germline, CDR1 SGHRS and CDR2 YFSETQ. This CDR3 has 11 amino acids. Deletions cut 4 bases from V and 11 bases from J, with 13 bases between. The DNA of the CDR3 is TGCGCCAGCAGCCAAGCAGGGGACAAGTACTTC. Encoded protein: CASSQAGDKYF.

The chain is built from TRBV19 and TRBJ1-1; D call uncertain. This CDR3 contains 13 residues. The germline gives CDR1 LNHDA, CDR2 SQIVND (reference sequence). The V end was cut by 3 bases, the J end by 2 bases, with 7 bases between. Written as DNA, the CDR3 is TGTGCCAGTAGTATCCGGAGAAACACTGAAGCTTTCTTT. Amino acids: CASSIRRNTEAFF.

This clone was recorded a few times. The V call is TRBV2, the J call TRBJ1-2; TRBD1 matches at 9 bases. There are 15 residues in the CDR3. In germline, CDR1 is SNHLY, CDR2 FYNNEI. After removal of 6 bases from V and 4 bases from J, the junction contained 9 bases not matched to a gene. DNA for the CDR3: TGTGCCAGCAGCCCCGACAGGGGGGCCCTCTATGGCTACACCTTC. This sequence encodes CASSPDRGALYGYTF.

The genes are TRBV6-5 and TRBJ2-7; 9 nucleotides match TRBD1. The CDR3 spans 14 residues. The V segment lost 6 bases and the J segment 5 bases; nucleotides outside the gene matches: 8. The germline CDR1 and CDR2 sequences are MNHEY and SVGAGI. Here the CDR3 reads CASSTGQGNHEQYF. CDR3 in DNA: TGTGCCAGCAGCACGGGACAGGGAAACCACGAGCAGTACTTC.

This clone was seen only a few times. The chain joins TRBV4-1 to TRBJ2-4; 10 bases map to TRBD2. Germline-derived CDR1 and CDR2 are MGHRA and YSYEKL. The V gene end was trimmed by 1 base and the J gene end by 3 bases; junction bases not matched to a gene: 9. The CDR3 is 18 amino acids. The CDR3 loop reads CASSQVTGPSGGKNIQYF. DNA of the CDR3: TGCGCCAGCAGCCAAGTTACGGGCCCTAGCGGGGGCAAAAACATTCAGTACTTC.

This clone was detected only a few times. The chain recombines TRBV10-3 with TRBJ1-6; unclear D gene. The germline V gene encodes CDR1 ENHRY and CDR2 SYGVKD. The ends were cut back, 3 bases at V and 5 bases at J, with 14 bases in the middle. The CDR3 has 16 residues. The CDR3 loop is CAISDRRARDNSPLHF. CDR3 in DNA: TGTGCCATCAGTGATCGGCGGGCGAGGGATAATTCACCCCTCCACTTT.

The chain combines TRBV7-9 with TRBJ2-7; D is ambiguous. The CDR3 runs 11 residues. The V gene lost 5 bases and the J gene lost 5 bases, with 7 bases spanning the gap. Germline lookup yields CDR1 SEHNR and CDR2 FQNEAQ (reference sequence). CDR3 bases: TGTGCCAGCAGCCCCTTAGACGAGCAGTACTTC. It translates to CASSPLDEQYF.

The V call is TRBV10-2, the J call TRBJ1-3, with D unresolved. V lost 2 bases and J 0 bases, leaving 5 bases between the germline ends. This CDR3 is 14 amino acids long. The germline CDR1 and CDR2 sequences are WSHSY and SAAADI. CDR3 nucleotides: TGCGCCAGCAGTGAGAGCAGCTCTGGAAACACCATATATTTT. Protein: CASSESSSGNTIYF.

The chain is built from TRBV21-1 and TRBJ2-7; the table gives TRBD2 as D, unverified against the DNA. TRBV21-1 is listed as a pseudogene. This CDR3 has 18 residues. CDR3 protein: CASSKTLSASGGRVEQYF. The CDR3 nucleotides are TGTGCCAGCAGCAAGACACTTAGTGCTAGCGGGGGGAGGGTCGAGCAGTACTTC.

The gene calls are TRBV19 and TRBJ2-7; D may match TRBD1 or TRBD2 (5 bases each). V gave up 4 bases and J gave up 3 bases, with 19 bases separating them. Per germline, CDR1 LNHDA and CDR2 SQIVND (reference sequence). The CDR3 is 16 amino acids. CDR3 sequence reads: CASSTASGDGSYEQYF. CDR3 in DNA: TGTGCCAGTAGTACCGCCAGTGGGGACGGTAGCTACGAGCAGTACTTC.

There are a few counts of this clone. The chain joins TRBV28 to TRBJ1-5, with D possibly being TRBD1 (5 bases). Germline V lookup: CDR1 MDHEN, CDR2 SYDVKM. V was clipped by 2 bases and J by 5 bases, with 10 bases between them. This CDR3 contains 14 residues. The CDR3 spells CASSLARGDQPQHF. The CDR3 DNA reads TGTGCCAGCAGTTTAGCAAGGGGTGATCAGCCCCAGCATTTT.

This clone is a singleton in its sample. The chain uses TRBV5-4 and TRBJ2-4; no clear D. Trimming pared 0 bases from V and 11 bases from J, leaving 9 bases between. The CDR3 sequence is 12 residues long. Germline values: CDR1 SGHNT, CDR2 YYREEE (reference sequence). The CDR3 DNA reads as TGTGCCAGCAGCTTGGACTCTGGGGTTCAGTACTTC. Protein sequence: CASSLDSGVQYF.